One sample yielded the 8 T cell receptor beta chains listed below, sequenced in a study of blood T cell repertoires in COVID-19. Here immunoSEQ multiplex PCR was the method, and the copy in TCRdb shows in-frame clones only, minus some. The table lists about 48,000 clones, around nine tenths of them singletons, with 5% to 6.5% in the top ten. Sequencing used peripheral blood. All receptors come from a man between 65 and 85 years old with acute or convalescent COVID-19.

The sample holds one count of this clone. The chain has TRBV7-9 and TRBJ2-2; 14 bases align to TRBD2. Germline lookup yields CDR1 SEHNR and CDR2 FQNEAQ (reference sequence). V lost 4 bases and J lost 4; bases outside the gene matches: 5. The CDR3 extends over 17 amino acids. CDR3 nucleotides: TGTGCCAGCAGCTCGGGACTAGCGGGGGTTATCACCGGGGAGCTGTTTTTT. It codes for CASSSGLAGVITGELFF. Looking up the rest from reference TRBV7-9 and TRBJ2-2 gives the full variable domain: DTGVSQNPRHKITKRGQNVTFRCDPISEHNRLYWYRQTLGQGPEFLTYFQNEAQLEKSRLLSDRFSAERPKGSFSTLEIQRTEQGDSAMYLCASSSGLAGVITGELFFGEGSRLTVL.

The V call is TRBV6-2 or TRBV6-3, the J call TRBJ1-1; D gene uncertain. This CDR3 is built from 14 residues. The germline gives CDR1 MNHEY, CDR2 SVGEGT. V was clipped by 0 bases and J by 2 bases, with 7 bases between them. CDR3 DNA sequence: TGTGCCAGCAGTTACTCGACTGGTAACACTGAAGCTTTCTTT. This translates into CASSYSTGNTEAFF.

The gene calls are TRBV5-1 and TRBJ1-4, with 7 positions matching TRBD1. Looked up from germline, CDR1 is SGHRS and CDR2 is YFSETQ. Trimming removed 4 bases from V and 2 bases from J; junction bases left unmatched: 5. The CDR3 extends over 15 amino acids. This CDR3 is CASSTLTGTNEKLFF. The CDR3 DNA reads TGCGCCAGCAGCACCCTGACAGGGACTAATGAAAAACTGTTTTTT. Complete variable domain (other parts from reference TRBV5-1 and TRBJ1-4): KAGVTQTPRYLIKTRGQQVTLSCSPISGHRSVSWYQQTPGQGLQFLFEYFSETQRNKGNFPGRFSGRQFSNSRSEMNVSTLELGDSALYLCASSTLTGTNEKLFFGSGTQLSVL.

This rearrangement joins TRBV5-1 to TRBJ1-6, with D unclear. Germline V lookup: CDR1 SGHRS, CDR2 YFSETQ. The CDR3 consists of 12 residues. Between the trimmed V and J ends, which lost 4 bases and 11 bases, there was a span of 10 bases. CDR3 bases: TGCGCCAGCAGCAGAGGGCAGGCACCCCTCCACTTT. This codes for CASSRGQAPLHF.

The table lists this clone with a few counts. The V and J genes are TRBV9 and TRBJ1-2, with D tentatively TRBD1 (6 bases). From germline, CDR1 is SGDLS and CDR2 YYNGEE. This CDR3 region has 14 residues. Trimming shortened V by 2 bases and J by 11 bases, and 19 bases separated the two germline ends. In DNA, the CDR3 is TGTGCCAGCAGCGTCGGGGGGCTTCAAAGTGGGTACACCTTC. Protein sequence: CASSVGGLQSGYTF.

This clone was seen only once. This chain joins TRBV29-1 and TRBJ2-1; perhaps TRBD2 as D (6 bases). Germline lookup yields CDR1 SQVTM and CDR2 ANQGSEA. V lost 5 bases to trimming and J lost 8 bases, with 13 bases between them. The CDR3 has 12 amino acids. In DNA form, the CDR3 reads TGCAGCGTTAATGTCTGGGGGGATGAGCAGTTCTTC. It specifies CSVNVWGDEQFF.

The chain is built from TRBV6-6 and TRBJ1-6; D may be TRBD1 (5 bases). The CDR3 loop spans 15 amino acids. CDR1 is MNHNY and CDR2 is SVGAGI in the germline V gene (reference sequence). V gave up 0 bases and J gave up 7 bases, with 10 bases separating them. CDR3 amino acids: CASSYSEGRNSPLHF. The CDR3, as DNA: TGTGCCAGCAGTTACTCGGAGGGACGGAATTCACCCCTCCACTTT.

The V gene is TRBV18, the J gene TRBJ2-2, with D perhaps TRBD1 (5 bases). Germline lookup yields CDR1 KGHSH and CDR2 LQKENI. The CDR3 runs to 15 residues. V shed 3 bases and J shed 3 bases, with 11 bases lying between them. The CDR3 protein is CASSPQEGDTGELFF. For the CDR3, the DNA is TGTGCCAGCTCACCGCAAGAAGGGGACACCGGGGAGCTGTTTTTT.